One and the same sample provided the 27 T cell receptor beta chains below, sequenced in a study of PD-L1 blockade in urothelial cancer (dated by TCRdb to about 2017). The library was prepared using the immunoSEQ multiplex PCR assay. TCRdb stores this immuneACCESS table with in-frame sequences only. Part of the clones is absent; in the studies checked, under half of the shortfall reflects unresolved V genes, and no reason is known for the rest. The sample yields under 130,000 clones; under 85% were counted once. Of the sample, roughly 2.3% falls within the top ten clones. The material sequenced was PBMCs, taken around atezolizumab (anti-PD-L1) treatment. The receptors come from a man in his fifties or sixties with urothelial cancer.

This clone was picked up a small number of times. The CDR3 DNA follows: TGTGCCAGCTTCGCCAGGACTTACACTGAAGCTTTCTTT. Its protein is CASFARTYTEAFF. J is TRBJ1-1 and V is TRBV2; D gene unclear. V was cut by 8 bases and J by 3 bases, with 13 bases left in between. The CDR3 covers 13 residues. Germline assignment: CDR1 SNHLY and CDR2 FYNNEI.

The chain employs TRBV6-5 and TRBJ2-7; weak D call: TRBD1 (6 bases). Germline V gene sequence: CDR1 MNHEY, CDR2 SVGAGI. The CDR3 covers 12 residues. V lost 5 bases, J lost 7 bases, and 12 bases lay in between. CDR3 loop: CASSQGSGEQYF. CDR3 DNA: TGTGCCAGCAGTCAGGGGTCGGGAGAGCAGTACTTC.

This clone appeared a few times. The CDR3 reads CASSQRGNPSGLNNEQFF. The CDR3, as DNA: TGTGCCAGCAGCCAAAGGGGGAATCCTAGCGGGCTTAACAATGAGCAGTTCTTC. The chain recombines TRBV4-2 with TRBJ2-1; TRBD2 aligns across 8 bases. This CDR3 is 18 amino acids long. Germline CDR1 is LGHNA and CDR2 is YNFKEQ. The trim removed 2 bases at V and 5 bases at J, leaving 14 bases unmatched.

This sequence joins TRBV18 and TRBJ2-3, with 8 bases that match TRBD2. The J segment lost 4 bases and the V segment lost 3 bases, leaving 6 bases of the junction unmatched. This CDR3 is built from 15 residues. Germline assignment: CDR1 KGHSH and CDR2 LQKENI. The DNA for the CDR3 is TGTGCCAGCTCACCGCGAGCGGGAGAGGCAGATACGCAGTATTTT. Protein product: CASSPRAGEADTQYF.

Here the CDR3 reads CASSLVKRTQYF. CDR3 nucleotide sequence: TGTGCCAGCAGTTTGGTCAAGCGGACGCAGTACTTC. This rearrangement joins TRBV6-5 to TRBJ2-7; possible D gene TRBD2, 5 bases. Trimming removed 4 bases from V and 9 bases from J, with 13 bases in between. There are 12 residues in the CDR3. Germline V gene sequence: CDR1 MNHEY, CDR2 SVGAGI.

This clone was seen a handful of times. The chain employs TRBV2 and TRBJ1-5; a weak D match, TRBD1 (6 bases). CDR1 is SNHLY and CDR2 is FYNNEI in the germline V gene. V was cut by 8 bases and J by 2 bases, with 10 bases left in between. The CDR3 spans 13 residues. CDR3 in amino acids: CASGRGGNQPQHF. CDR3 nucleotide sequence: TGTGCCAGCGGCAGGGGCGGCAATCAGCCCCAGCATTTT.

The chain joins TRBV5-6 to TRBJ2-5; TRBD2 might be the D (5 bases). V was trimmed by 4 bases and J by 4 bases, leaving 17 bases between them. Germline loops: CDR1 SGHDT, CDR2 YYEEEE. The CDR3 runs 15 residues. The CDR3 reads CASSPTWGDGETQYF. The CDR3 DNA is TGTGCCAGCAGCCCCACGTGGGGAGACGGAGAGACCCAGTACTTC.

CDR3: CATSRGQGPEAFF. In nucleotides, the CDR3 is TGTGCCACCAGCAGAGGGCAGGGGCCTGAAGCTTTCTTT. The chain is built from TRBV15 and TRBJ1-1; a weak D match, TRBD1 (6 bases). With 1 base removed from V and 6 bases from J, the gap between germline ends came to 9 bases. CDR3 length: 13 amino acids. Germline V gene lookup returns CDR1 LNHNV and CDR2 YYDKDF (reference sequence).

As concerns this clone: This sample includes further DNA sequences coding for the same CDR3. V is TRBV28 and J is TRBJ1-5, with D possibly TRBD1 on 5 matching bases. CDR1 MDHEN and CDR2 SYDVKM come from the germline V gene. The CDR3 consists of 12 residues. V was clipped by 4 bases and J by 4 bases, with 5 bases between them. The CDR3 protein is CASSSGNQPQHF. The CDR3, as DNA: TGTGCCAGCAGTTCAGGGAATCAGCCCCAGCATTTT.

This clone has a count of ten or more. V and J are TRBV7-9 and TRBJ1-1; the D gene is possibly TRBD1 (5 bases). The CDR3 covers 13 residues. V was pared by 4 bases and J by 4 bases, with 10 bases between. The germline V gene has CDR1 SEHNR and CDR2 FQNEAQ (reference sequence). The CDR3 is CASSSGRGTEAFF. CDR3 sequence (DNA): TGTGCCAGCAGCTCGGGTAGGGGCACTGAAGCTTTCTTT.

For the CDR3, the DNA is TGTGCCAGCAGCGTAGGCCACCAGCGGGAGCACAATGAGCAGTTCTTC. It encodes CASSVGHQREHNEQFF. The V and J genes are TRBV9 and TRBJ2-1; 8 bases map to TRBD2. Trimming cost V 0 bases and J 5 bases; bases outside gene matches: 7. The germline V gene encodes CDR1 SGDLS and CDR2 YYNGEE. The CDR3 length is 16 residues.

V usage is TRBV5-1 and J usage is TRBJ2-2; the match to TRBD2 covers 7 bases. Germline V gene sequence: CDR1 SGHRS, CDR2 YFSETQ. The CDR3 length is 15 residues. The ends lost 2 bases at V and 5 bases at J; junction bases unmatched: 6. CDR3 loop: CASSLGTMETGELFF. CDR3 bases: TGCGCCAGCAGCTTAGGGACTATGGAAACCGGGGAGCTGTTTTTT.

J is TRBJ2-7 and V is TRBV19; 15 nucleotides align to TRBD2. The CDR3 consists of 15 residues. Per the germline V gene, CDR1 is LNHDA and CDR2 is SQIVND (reference sequence). V lost 5 bases, J lost 4 bases, and 3 bases stayed unmatched. This CDR3 reads CASSSGTSGRYEQYF. The DNA of the CDR3 is TGTGCCAGTAGTTCCGGGACTAGCGGGAGGTACGAGCAGTACTTC. Together with reference TRBV19 and TRBJ2-7, the CDR3 gives the full variable domain: DGGITQSPKYLFRKEGQNVTLSCEQNLNHDAMYWYRQDPGQGLRLIYYSQIVNDFQKGDIAEGYSVSREKKESFPLTVTSAQKNPTAFYLCASSSGTSGRYEQYFGPGTRLTVT.

This clone was found once. The genes are TRBV28 and TRBJ1-2; weak D call: TRBD1 (6 bases). The CDR3 has 13 amino acids. CDR1 is MDHEN, CDR2 SYDVKM, per germline. Trimming cost V 10 bases and J 2 bases, with 14 bases left between them. For the CDR3, the DNA is TGTGCCAACTCGGACAGTCGCAACTATGGCTACACCTTC. Translation gives CANSDSRNYGYTF.

This sequence joins TRBV7-8 and TRBJ2-1; maybe TRBD2 (5 bases). The CDR3 length is 14 residues. In germline, CDR1 is SGHVS, CDR2 FQNEAQ. The germline V and J ends were trimmed by 0 bases and 7 bases, with 10 bases remaining between them. The chain's CDR3 is CASSLAGELNEQFF. The CDR3 nucleotides read TGTGCCAGCAGCTTAGCGGGAGAATTGAATGAGCAGTTCTTC.

The gene calls are TRBV27 and TRBJ2-3; D call uncertain. The CDR3 has 12 amino acids. V was shortened by 7 bases and J by 4 bases, with 9 bases between the two germline ends. CDR1 is MNHEY and CDR2 is SMNVEV in the germline V gene (reference sequence). The CDR3 nucleotides read TGTGCCAGCACCGGTCAGGCAGATACGCAGTATTTT. It yields the protein CASTGQADTQYF.

J is TRBJ1-2 and V is TRBV11-3; unclear D gene. Germline CDR1 reads SGHNT; CDR2 reads YENEEA. V was clipped by 8 bases and J by 1 base, with 20 bases between them. This CDR3 region has 16 residues. The CDR3 region has the DNA TGTGCCAGCGGCCCCCTGAAAGGAGTAAGTAACTATGGCTACACCTTC. It translates to CASGPLKGVSNYGYTF.

In DNA, the CDR3 is TGTGCCAGCAGCGTAGAGCCCTCTTCGGGAGGTGAGCAGTTCTTC. Protein product: CASSVEPSSGGEQFF. V and J are TRBV9 and TRBJ2-1; 7 positions match TRBD2. With V trimmed by 0 bases and J by 9 bases, 9 bases remained unmatched. Germline V lookup: CDR1 SGDLS, CDR2 YYNGEE. The CDR3 spans 15 residues.

This chain links TRBV5-1 with TRBJ2-1, with D hard to call. The CDR3 loop spans 15 amino acids. Germline loops: CDR1 SGHRS, CDR2 YFSETQ. The V end lost 0 bases, the J end lost 0 bases, and 7 bases lay between the germline ends. CDR3 in DNA: TGCGCCAGCAGCTTGGATGGTAGCTCCTACAATGAGCAGTTCTTC. This translates into CASSLDGSSYNEQFF.

This chain links TRBV4-2 with TRBJ2-1; 9 bases agree with TRBD2. The V segment lost 0 bases and the J segment 6 bases; nucleotides outside the gene matches: 3. Germline lookup yields CDR1 LGHNA and CDR2 YNFKEQ. CDR3 length: 15 amino acids. The CDR3 sequence is CASSQELAGFNEQFF. The CDR3 DNA reads as TGTGCCAGCAGCCAAGAACTAGCGGGCTTCAATGAGCAGTTCTTC.

The chain combines TRBV5-4 with TRBJ2-7; 7 nucleotides agree with TRBD2. The trim removed 3 bases at V and 1 base at J, leaving 7 bases unmatched. Germline CDR1 and CDR2: SGHNT and YYREEE (reference sequence). This CDR3 has 15 amino acids. CDR3 in DNA: TGTGCCAGCAGCTGGGGCAGCGGGGAATCCTACGAGCAGTACTTC. It translates to CASSWGSGESYEQYF.

The chain is built from TRBV7-8 and TRBJ1-4; 7 nucleotides line up with TRBD1. CDR3 length: 14 residues. Germline V CDR1 and CDR2: SGHVS, FQNEAQ. Trimming cost V 5 bases and J 4 bases; bases outside gene matches: 4. The CDR3 DNA follows: TGTGCCAGCAGCCGGGGACAGAGTAATGAAAAACTGTTTTTT. As protein: CASSRGQSNEKLFF.

As DNA, the CDR3 is TGTGCCCCCTGGGCCCCAGATACGCAGTATTTT. Its translation is CAPWAPDTQYF. The V and J genes are TRBV21-1 and TRBJ2-3; the listed D gene, TRBD1, was not tested against the DNA. TRBV21-1 is annotated as a pseudogene. This CDR3 is built from 11 residues.

J is TRBJ2-7 and V is TRBV11-2; 9 bases are shared with TRBD2. V lost 5 bases and J lost 6; bases outside the gene matches: 2. CDR3 length: 12 amino acids. Germline CDR1 is SGHAT and CDR2 is FQNNGV. The CDR3 sequence: CASSPRGGEQYF. For the CDR3, the DNA is TGTGCCAGCAGCCCGCGGGGGGGCGAGCAGTACTTC.

This chain links TRBV28 with TRBJ2-2, with TRBD1 matching over 8 bases. This CDR3 spans 14 amino acids. CDR1 MDHEN and CDR2 SYDVKM come from the germline V gene. V was pared by 6 bases and J by 2 bases, with 2 bases of the junction left unmatched. The CDR3 protein is CASRDRVNTGELFF. The CDR3 region has the DNA TGTGCCAGCAGGGACAGGGTAAACACCGGGGAGCTGTTTTTT.

This chain joins TRBV7-6 and TRBJ1-1; D unclear. Trimming took off 2 bases at V and 0 bases at J, with 13 bases between the two ends. The CDR3 spans 16 residues. Looked up from germline, CDR1 is SGHVS and CDR2 is FNYEAQ. This CDR3 is CASSLRRDLMNTEAFF. CDR3 bases: TGTGCCAGCAGCTTAAGGAGGGATCTCATGAACACTGAAGCTTTCTTT.

This rearrangement joins TRBV7-3 to TRBJ1-2; the D is unclear. The germline V gene encodes CDR1 SGHTA and CDR2 FQGTGA. V lost 6 bases and J 8 bases, leaving 10 bases between the germline ends. The CDR3 sequence is 11 residues long. The CDR3 bases are TGTGCCAGCAGGTCTGCGGGAGGCTACACCTTC. This codes for CASRSAGGYTF.